This T cell receptor beta chain was obtained from a study of monozygotic twins with inflammatory bowel disease. Study-level results: None of the different T cell subtypes could be distinguished from one another. Twin concordance left repertoire similarity unchanged, with limited power a possible explanation for this lack of difference.

Comments on this clonotype: No antigen is known for it.

The CDR3 consists of 18 residues. The germline V gene encodes CDR1 KGHDR and CDR2 SFDVKD. Without any T cell sorting, total RNA was isolated from whole blood. The UMIs carried a 6-nucleotide sample barcode, and they were added by template switching. Reanalyzing the 5' RACE reads, TCRdb keeps one entry per CDR3 protein, without DNA. In all, the sample yields about 140,000 distinct CDR3 sequences. This receptor was identified in a human donor with ulcerative colitis or Crohn's disease, or a healthy co-twin of an affected twin (not recorded which). The chain carries TRBV24-1 and TRBJ2-1; TCRdb lists TRBD2, though no DNA is available to test this call. Sequencing was done on a sample of blood. CDR3: CATSDPSTSGDSYNEQFF.